The present T cell receptor (beta chain) was sequenced within a study of Graves' ophthalmopathy and Graves' hyperthyroidism. Study-level results: Using a 13-signature model, the authors split ophthalmopathy from stable hyperthyroidism, with around 89% sensitivity and about 80% specificity. Both a roughly 65% sensitivity and an approximately 72% specificity characterized the model's predictions of ophthalmopathy progression.

This clonotype appeared many times. Antigen specificity is unknown. RNA transcripts were the template, and TCR beta CDR3 regions were amplified from them. Amplification began with first-round RT-PCR using HTBI primers, then second-round multiplex PCR was performed. One entry per CDR3 protein, called by TCRdb with MiXCR from the multiplex PCR reads. The sample consists of approximately 700,000 distinct CDR3 sequences, approximately 39% of them appearing once. J lost 7 bases, V lost 6 bases, and 9 bases had no gene match. The germline gives CDR1 MNHEY, CDR2 SVGAGI. The CDR3 is 14 residues long. The chain combines TRBV6-5 with TRBJ1-2, with 9 bases aligning to TRBD1. The TCR originated in an adult man with Graves' ophthalmopathy. The sequenced sample was peripheral blood. The CDR3 DNA sequence: TGTGCCAGCAGCTCCGGACAGGGGAATATTGGCTACACCTTC. Its translation is CASSSGQGNIGYTF.